This T cell receptor (beta chain) comes out of a study of cytomegalovirus exposure and HLA in healthy donors. The study, taken as a whole, reports: Most TCR beta V segments were productive about 87% or about 30% of the time in an earlier analysis. Across donors, most TCRs were seen rarely, yet some public ones were widespread.

In the case of this clone: Its antigen is currently unknown.

Per germline, CDR1 MNHNY and CDR2 SVGAGI (reference sequence). The CDR3 runs to 15 residues. With V trimmed by 6 bases and J by 2 bases, 7 bases remained unmatched. Researchers ran the PCR with 60 Vbeta and 13 Jbeta primers. Generated by immunoSEQ multiplex PCR, the TCRdb table keeps only in-frame clones and is missing some. This table has 130,000 to 150,000 clones, about 70% appearing once. Sequenced input: PBMCs. This clonotype originated in a man aged 18 to 30 in good health and CMV-seronegative. The rearrangement joins TRBV6-6 to TRBJ2-7; 10 bases agree with TRBD2. The CDR3 DNA reads TGTGCCAGCAGCTCGGGACTAGCGTCTACCTACGAGCAGTACTTC. This sequence encodes CASSSGLASTYEQYF.